This TCR beta chain was captured by sequencing in a study of cytomegalovirus exposure and HLA in healthy donors (dated by TCRdb to about 2017). Context from the whole study: In an earlier analysis of roughly 590 of the donors, 276 Gb of sequence data and approximately 120 million unique TCR beta sequences from roughly 190 million T cells were reported. About 300 gigabases of sequencing data and 70 million to 100 million unique TCR sequences made up an early release that covered under 750 HLA-typed donors. Of the roughly 400 genotyped donors, less than 85% were placed in the genetic ancestry cluster associated with self-reported Caucasian donors. The study aimed to test whether signatures of past pathogen exposure could be identified by cataloging public T cell receptors. The T cell repertoires of some 670 subjects were profiled by immunosequencing and related to cytomegalovirus serostatus. In addition to the first cohort of around 670 subjects, a separate validation cohort of 120 different subjects was used. To predict cytomegalovirus infection status, the study brought together high-throughput TCR immunosequencing, statistical association of individual TCRs with disease status, and machine learning. To study patterns of TCR occurrence, a later analysis re-analyzed previously published TCR beta repertoires from just over 650 donors and added high-resolution HLA genotyping. Rather than drawing on any new phenotypic data, the later analysis identified candidate immune exposures from TCR beta sequences and the way those sequences occurred across donors. To decide whether each TCR beta V gene segment behaved as functional or pseudogenic, an earlier analysis of some 600 of the donors relied on high-throughput TCR beta sequencing. Donor age, sex, ethnicity and CMV serostatus were compiled alongside the repertoire data. A later genetic analysis took genome-wide SNP genotypes for 398 of the 666 donors and used that subset as a discovery cohort. Every discovery cohort repertoire had been produced on one sequencing platform. Class I and class II HLA loci were covered by the typing at four-digit resolution. The number of donors typed differed by locus, with 629-630 for A, B, C, DRB1 and DQB1, around 520 for DQA1, over 600 for DPA1, and 472 for DPB1. About five DR-DQ haplotypes were treated as single units for association and clustering because of strong linkage in the cohort. Across roughly 420 genotyped donors of the cohort, an average of roughly 230,000 unique TCR beta nucleotide sequences per donor were sequenced, and about a sixth of those sequences were non-productive.

Worth noting for this clone: No cognate antigen has been identified for it. There are no base qualities to consult, and no much larger clone falls within one base.

Receptors were amplified or captured by the immunoSEQ multiplex PCR assay. A mixture of 60 forward primers for TCR Vbeta segments and 13 reverse primers for TCR Jbeta segments was used in the multiplex PCR. A multiplex PCR assay on genomic DNA amplified the CDR3 region of rearranged TCR beta genes. Amplified TCR beta libraries were sequenced as 87-base-pair reads on the Illumina HiSeq System. The paper's processing steps were these. A later analysis counted tens of millions of unique TCR beta chains across the 690 or so repertoires, and around 12 million of these chains were shared by at least two donors. Raw reads were error-corrected and collapsed into unique sequences by a nearest-neighbor algorithm in which closely related sequences were merged to remove PCR and sequencing errors. To assign V, D and J gene segments, CDR3 sequences were aligned to IMGT reference sequences. Each retained sequence needed at least a six-nucleotide match to both a V gene segment and a J gene segment. A rearrangement counted as productive if the CDR3 had no stop codons and remained in frame with V and J, and every other rearrangement counted as non-productive. Following IMGT convention, CDR3 was defined as the stretch from the second conserved V-encoded cysteine to the conserved J-encoded phenylalanine. In an earlier analysis of roughly 580 of the donors, sequences lacking an unambiguous match to a single V gene segment were excluded. In an earlier analysis of almost 600 of the donors, a V segment was called functional when productive rearrangements were above 56.7%, and segregating when the standard deviation between donors exceeded 5%. A statistical classification framework was built for diagnosing cytomegalovirus status from the catalog of TCR beta chain sequences. V and J gene assignment, in a later analysis, came from comparing TCR nucleotide sequences with IMGT/GENE-DB human TR gene sequences. Using the TCRdist pipeline, a later analysis assigned CDR3 sequences along with most-parsimonious VDJ recombination scenarios. In a later analysis, each TCR beta chain was defined by its CDR3 amino acid sequence together with its V-gene family, and reads without a unique V-gene family were excluded. A later analysis removed several hundred highly shared, low-generation-probability nucleotide sequences to deal with suspected cross-contamination and a sequencing artifact. In a later analysis, a clonal expansion index was calculated for each public chain from normalized within-repertoire ranks of inferred template counts. A later analysis computed generation probabilities with a VDJ recombination model fitted to out-of-frame rearrangements, and checked the results against IGoR. A later analysis scored TCR-TCR, TCR-HLA and TCR-CMV co-occurrence with hypergeometric tests, applying a repertoire-size bias correction to TCR pairs. False discovery rates were estimated in a later analysis by permuting HLA or CMV assignments 20 times. In a later analysis, co-occurring TCRs were grouped with DBSCAN, and TCRdist sequence similarity was added when clustering was performed within HLA-allele-positive subsets. Repertoires with fewer than 30,000 or more than 120,000 public chains were left out of co-occurrence clustering, as were five repertoires with anomalous nucleotide sharing. Imported from immuneACCESS, the table was reduced by TCRdb to in-frame sequences with V and J called. These copies leave out some clones; in studies compared against another copy, an unresolved V gene accounts for under half, and the cause of the remainder is not known. V and J calls and clone size follow that table, whereas D and trimming were derived from the DNA. Here the sample has about 99,000 clones; 76% occur a single time. The top ten constitute approximately 10% of the sample.

General conclusions and limits of the study: A later analysis found that TCR association rates varied across HLA loci, with DRB1 alleles showing the most associated TCRs and HLA-C alleles the fewest. A few of the identified cytomegalovirus-associated TCR beta chains were confirmed in vitro to be specific for cytomegalovirus antigens. In a later analysis, HLA-associated TCR beta chains were found to be more clonally expanded and to have lower generation probabilities than equally common non-associated chains. Roughly uniform sequencing depth across donors was assumed in presence/absence analyses, although this assumption may not hold. Assigning TCR associations to individual alleles was difficult when HLA alleles, especially DR and DQ, strongly co-occurred. Specific HLA alleles were associated with over 15,000 TCR beta sequences at a false discovery rate of 0.05 in a later analysis. Most TCR sequences were seen in very few donors, while some public TCRs were found in many individuals. Because the 87-base-pair reads could not distinguish some IMGT-functional V segments, including TRBV6-2 and TRBV6-3, those segments were excluded. In both the original and validation cohorts, the classifier was reported to diagnose cytomegalovirus status with high specificity and sensitivity. According to a later genetic analysis, donors in an Asian-associated ancestry cluster had fewer N-insertions in productive TCRs than the approximately 670-donor mean. It was suggested by the authors that the approach could potentially be generalized to other disease states and immunological phenotypes. The cohort was sequenced for TCR beta chains only, and without alpha or paired-chain data the features that could be detected were limited. The earlier analysis of approximately 590 of the donors excluded roughly 16 rarely observed V segments, including chromosome 9 orphons, because counts were too low. The sequencing pipeline was judged likely to have produced a cluster of highly shared sequence variants as a technical artifact. In the study, 150 to 200 TCR beta chains were listed as associated with cytomegalovirus. Because HLA typing was unavailable for some donors at each locus, only the typed subset was used in association tests. In a later genetic analysis, a missense DCLRE1C variant was associated with V-gene and J-gene trimming of TCR beta chains, and the association was replicated in an independent cohort. Linkage disequilibrium might explain the correlated functional status among segregating V segments, but an unknown experimental factor could not be excluded. For the cohort, immune exposure information was limited to CMV serostatus. A further reported finding was that TCR beta sequences accurately predicted the HLA-A and HLA-B alleles for most subjects in the first cohort. In an earlier analysis of about 600 of the donors, most TCR beta V segments appeared in productive rearrangements about 90% or about 30% of the time, broadly matching IMGT annotations. According to a later analysis, most CMV-associated TCR beta chains appeared to be HLA-restricted, and the HLA associations seemed to be driven largely by CMV exposure. A later analysis reported that several top co-occurrence clusters appeared linked to parvovirus B19, influenza, CMV and Epstein-Barr virus.

The cohort was made up of about 610 healthy bone marrow donors. Cohort members were all nominally healthy when sampled, although unrecorded immune exposures were likely present. The donor was CMV seropositive and was included in the group of some 290 seropositive cohort members. Every donor gave a peripheral blood sample, and the peripheral blood mononuclear cells from that sample were used for TCR beta sequencing. Genomic DNA extraction from the blood cell samples was performed with the Qiagen DNeasy Blood Extraction Kit. CDR1 and CDR2, looked up from the germline V gene, are SGHTA and FQGTGA. The CDR3, from cysteine to phenylalanine, totals 15 residues. CDR3 DNA is the only sequence kept; it has 45 bases, read in frame from the first base. V ends up 0 bases short and J 5 bases short, with an unmatched junction base count of 6.

This TCR came from a woman aged 18-29 years in good health and CMV-seropositive. Sequencing was carried out using PBMCs. The chain links TRBV7-3 with TRBJ1-2, with TRBD1 matching 7 junction bases. The bases are TGTGCCAGCAGCTTAACCCCGGGACAGAGTTATGGCTACACCTTC. Translated, this is CASSLTPGQSYGYTF.